This T cell receptor (beta chain) was profiled in a study of blood T cell repertoires in COVID-19. Measured with immunoSEQ multiplex PCR; TCRdb has only the in-frame clones, and not every one. The table has a few hundred thousand clones, about 85% seen once; the top ten hold about 7%. Trimming took off 4 bases at V and 5 bases at J, with 15 bases between the two ends. The germline V gene has CDR1 SGHNT and CDR2 YYREEE (reference sequence). The CDR3 contains 14 residues. This clone was detected once. The sequence was collected from a woman aged 50 to 60 who had been exposed to COVID-19. The sample consisted of PBMCs or T cells enriched from blood (not recorded which). The V gene is TRBV5-4, the J gene TRBJ2-5; D unclear. CDR3 DNA: TGTGCCAGCAGCCCTGTTTCGAGTTGGGAGACCCAGTACTTC. As protein: CASSPVSSWETQYF.